Sequencing of this T cell receptor (beta chain) was carried out in a study of sequential checkpoint blockade in melanoma. Study details: Arm A got nivolumab then ipilimumab; arm B the reverse, 1:1. After both sequences, patients received maintenance nivolumab.

Only a few counts were recorded for this clone. Its specificity is unknown. The treatment: randomized to nivolumab then ipilimumab (arm A) or the reverse (arm B). DNA-damaging chemotherapy had not been given to any patient beforehand. The CDR3 length is 14 residues. V was clipped by 6 bases and J by 3 bases, with 13 bases between them. Germline V CDR1 and CDR2: MDHEN, SYDVKM. Profiled with immunoSEQ multiplex PCR; TCRdb holds only in-frame clones, not every one. The repertoire consists of 3,500 to 4,500 clones, with approximately 30% occurring once and the leading ten covering about 31%. Study-level results: Rising tumor T-cell fraction and clonality meant about 30 times likelier benefit.

Sequencing used tumor tissue (inferred from file names), obtained from a patient given nivolumab and ipilimumab in sequence. This sequence joins TRBV28 and TRBJ2-3; D tentatively reads TRBD1 or TRBD2 (5 bases each). This sequence was found in a human donor with melanoma. CDR3 sequence reads: CASSLGGVTDTQYF. CDR3 nucleotides: TGTGCCAGCAGCCTTGGGGGAGTTACAGATACGCAGTATTTT.